The sequence of this T cell receptor beta chain was determined in a study of cytomegalovirus exposure and HLA in healthy donors. Overall study: Prior work identified 117 million unique TCR beta sequences in around 170 million T cells. Points from the study as a whole: Rare sequences made up most TCRs, while some public TCRs were found in many donors. A later analysis found common viral pathogens apparently linked to several of the most significant clusters.

The CDR3 runs to 13 residues. Trimming took 2 bases from V and 6 from J, leaving 8 bases between them. The germline V gene encodes CDR1 MNHEY and CDR2 SMNVEV (reference sequence). To note about this clone: Antigen unknown.

Amplification used 60 Vbeta primers and 13 Jbeta primers. The protocol was immunoSEQ multiplex PCR, while the TCRdb copy is restricted to in-frame clones and leaves out a portion. This table has tens of thousands of clones, 6% to 9% appearing once. This sequence originates from a man aged 50-60 years in good health and CMV-seronegative. The chain is built from TRBV27 and TRBJ2-1, with a tentative D call TRBD2 (6 bases). The sequenced material came from PBMCs. CDR3 loop: CASSLGRGNEQFF. CDR3 DNA: TGTGCCAGCAGTTTAGGGCGGGGCAATGAGCAGTTCTTC.